The 20 T cell receptor beta chains listed next were all sequenced from one sample in a study of human T cells and chemical hapten exposure (dated by TCRdb to 2020 to 2023). Reading the label with the study, this specimen's time point is: patch test 3, about 24 weeks after DPC sensitization. Read against the paper, the sample's treatment or condition label means: therapeutic diphenylcyclopropenone sensitization with weekly scalp DPC. The receptor library was made with RACE. Sequenced on a NextSeq 500. TCRdb reran the public reads through fastp at Q25 and MiXCR, keeping productive beta chains. Each record represents a unique CDR3 protein, reported with the most common genes and DNA among its rows. Here the sample has about 200,000 distinct CDR3 sequences; about 25% occur a single time. The ten biggest clones cover roughly 2.4% of the sample. This specimen consisted of whole blood, obtained in connection with sensitization to the hapten diphenylcyclopropenone (DPC). These receptor sequences come from a woman aged 40 to 50 with alopecia areata. Some clones in this sample may be carry-over from other donors' samples.

This clonotype occurred once. In nucleotides, the CDR3 is TGCGCCAGCAATCGGGAGAACAATGAGCAGTTCTTC. As protein: CASNRENNEQFF. The chain has TRBV5-1 and TRBJ2-1; perhaps TRBD2 as D (6 bases). The CDR3 length is 12 residues. CDR1 is SGHRS, CDR2 YFSETQ, per germline. V was cut by 6 bases and J by 5 bases, with 9 bases left in between.

This clonotype was counted between two and nine times. The chain combines TRBV28 with TRBJ2-7; tentatively, D is TRBD1 (5 bases). The CDR3 is 15 residues long. Germline CDR1 MDHEN, CDR2 SYDVKM. Between the trimmed V and J ends, which lost 1 base and 5 bases, there was a span of 15 bases. CDR3 loop: CASSLSGRAAHEQYF. The CDR3 DNA reads TGTGCCAGCAGTTTATCGGGCAGGGCGGCGCACGAGCAGTACTTC.

This clonotype has just a few counts. This rearrangement joins TRBV5-4 to TRBJ2-3; D ambiguous. Trimming shortened V by 3 bases and J by 0 bases, and 8 bases separated the two germline ends. CDR1 and CDR2 from the germline V gene are SGHNT and YYREEE (reference sequence). The CDR3 is made up of 14 amino acids. This CDR3 reads CASSSVLSTDTQYF. DNA of the CDR3: TGTGCCAGCAGCTCGGTCCTAAGCACAGATACGCAGTATTTT.

This clonotype was counted between two and nine times. This chain links TRBV7-3 with TRBJ2-7; 7 bases map to TRBD1. CDR1 SGHTA and CDR2 FQGTGA come from the germline V gene. CDR3 length: 18 residues. J lost 3 bases, V lost 6 bases, and 20 bases had no gene match. The CDR3 is CASSSFDGSAGGSYEQYF. The CDR3 DNA follows: TGTGCCAGCAGTTCTTTCGACGGATCGGCAGGGGGAAGCTACGAGCAGTACTTC. The entire variable domain, with the rest obtained from reference TRBV7-3 and TRBJ2-7, is as follows: GAGVSQTPSNKVTEKGKYVELRCDPISGHTALYWYRQSLGQGPEFLIYFQGTGAADDSGLPNDRFFAVRPEGSVSTLKIQRTERGDSAVYLCASSSFDGSAGGSYEQYFGPGTRLTVT.

In its sample, this clonotype was seen a few times. The chain combines TRBV12-3 or TRBV12-4 with TRBJ1-5; unclear D gene. CDR3 length: 12 amino acids. The germline V and J ends were trimmed by 5 bases and 2 bases, with 4 bases remaining between them. In nucleotides, the CDR3 is TGTGCCAGCAGTCCGGGCAATCAGCCCCAGCATTTT. Its protein is CASSPGNQPQHF.

This clonotype was detected once. Compared with germline, one end of the junction differs, possibly owing to a read error. The chain has TRBV7-2 and TRBJ2-7; D is perhaps TRBD2 (7 bases). This CDR3 has 14 amino acids. Germline CDR1 SGHTA, CDR2 FQGNSA. The CDR3 bases are TGTGCCAGCAACTTAAACAGGGAGGGGGGAGAGCAGTACTTC. This translates into CASNLNREGGEQYF.

V is TRBV14 and J is TRBJ1-2; TRBD1 might be the D (5 bases). The CDR3 is 15 residues long. The V gene's germline CDR1 is SGHDN and CDR2 FVKESK. V was clipped by 3 bases and J by 4 bases, with 15 bases between them. The CDR3 DNA reads as TGTGCCAGCAGCCAGGGCCAGGGCCGTTTCTATGGCTACACCTTC. Translated, it gives CASSQGQGRFYGYTF.

A few counts support this clonotype. The chain has TRBV25-1 and TRBJ2-1; D may match TRBD1 or TRBD2 (5 bases each). CDR1 is MGHDK and CDR2 is SYGVNS in the germline V gene. V was trimmed by 3 bases and J by 12 bases, leaving 15 bases between them. This CDR3 contains 13 residues. This CDR3 is CASSETGPRGQFF. In DNA form, the CDR3 reads TGTGCCAGCAGTGAGACGGGCCCGAGGGGGCAGTTCTTC.

The genes are TRBV4-1 and TRBJ2-7; 11 bases map to TRBD2. Trimming removed 1 base from V and 7 bases from J; junction bases left unmatched: 6. Germline values: CDR1 MGHRA, CDR2 YSYEKL. CDR3 length: 15 amino acids. The CDR3, as DNA: TGCGCCAGCAGCCAAGTGGCACTAGCGGGAGAAGAGCAGTACTTC. Amino acid sequence: CASSQVALAGEEQYF.

The V call is TRBV20-1, the J call TRBJ2-7, with D perhaps TRBD2 (6 bases). This CDR3 comprises 12 residues. In germline, CDR1 is DFQATT, CDR2 SNEGSKA (reference sequence). V was trimmed by 6 bases and J by 4 bases, leaving 13 bases between them. This CDR3 reads CSASGLPYEQYF. The CDR3 coding sequence is TGCAGTGCCTCGGGACTTCCTTACGAGCAGTACTTC.

The chain is built from TRBV12-3 or TRBV12-4 and TRBJ1-2, with D hard to call. Trimming took 5 bases from V and 5 from J, leaving 12 bases between them. The CDR3 consists of 13 residues. Here the CDR3 DNA reads TGTGCCAGCAGTGAGACCCACTTATATGGCTACACCTTC. Encoded protein: CASSETHLYGYTF.

The chain employs TRBV2 and TRBJ2-5, with D unresolved. Germline values: CDR1 SNHLY, CDR2 FYNNEI. V gave up 6 bases and J gave up 0 bases, with 14 bases separating them. The CDR3 runs 15 residues. The DNA for the CDR3 is TGTGCCAGCAGACCGGTGGAGTTTTACCAAGAGACCCAGTACTTC. The encoded protein is CASRPVEFYQETQYF.

CDR3 in DNA: TGTGCCAGCAGCTTAGCGGGAGTGTCTGGAAACACCATATATTTT. Encoded protein: CASSLAGVSGNTIYF. This chain joins TRBV7-2 and TRBJ1-3; D is uncertain. The V end lost 0 bases, the J end lost 1 base, and 7 bases lay between the germline ends. CDR1 and CDR2 from the germline V gene are SGHTA and FQGNSA. The CDR3 covers 15 residues.

This chain joins TRBV7-6 and TRBJ2-7, with D unresolved. The CDR3 loop spans 13 amino acids. The germline V gene encodes CDR1 SGHVS and CDR2 FNYEAQ. V was pared by 5 bases and J by 3 bases, with 11 bases between. CDR3 nucleotides: TGTGCCAGCAGCGTGACCCGGCTCTACGAGCAGTACTTC. This encodes CASSVTRLYEQYF.

This chain connects TRBV12-3 or TRBV12-4 to TRBJ2-5; 7 positions match TRBD1. The CDR3 length is 14 residues. The J segment lost 0 bases and the V segment lost 7 bases, leaving 5 bases of the junction unmatched. The CDR3 loop reads CASTLGTDQETQYF. The CDR3 DNA reads as TGTGCCAGCACCCTCGGGACAGACCAAGAGACCCAGTACTTC.

The chain employs TRBV15 and TRBJ1-2, with 7 positions matching TRBD1. Germline CDR1 reads LNHNV; CDR2 reads YYDKDF (reference sequence). Trimming at V came to 0 bases and at J to 3 bases, leaving 1 base not matched to a gene. The length of the CDR3 is 14 residues. The CDR3 protein is CATSRETGHYGYTF. CDR3 nucleotides: TGTGCCACCAGCAGAGAGACAGGGCACTATGGCTACACCTTC. Together with reference TRBV15 and TRBJ1-2, the CDR3 gives the full variable domain: DAMVIQNPRYQVTQFGKPVTLSCSQTLNHNVMYWYQQKSSQAPKLLFHYYDKDFNNEADTPDNFQSRRPNTSFCFLDIRSPGLGDTAMYLCATSRETGHYGYTFGSGTRLTVV.

A few counts support this clonotype. This chain connects TRBV6-5 to TRBJ2-1; 8 nucleotides match TRBD2. Trimming cost V 0 bases and J 7 bases; bases outside gene matches: 14. Germline V gene data show CDR1 as MNHEY and CDR2 as SVGAGI. This CDR3 has 18 amino acids. DNA for the CDR3: TGTGCCAGCAGTTACTCGATAATCCCGGGAGGGCCACGGAATGAGCAGTTCTTC. The encoded protein is CASSYSIIPGGPRNEQFF.

The chain uses TRBV10-3 and TRBJ2-4; 7 bases are a match to TRBD1. V lost 3 bases, J lost 9 bases, and 8 bases stayed unmatched. The germline V gene has CDR1 ENHRY and CDR2 SYGVKD. This CDR3 contains 14 residues. The CDR3 coding sequence is TGTGCCATCAGTGAATTAGGACAGGACGGCATTCAGTACTTC. This gives the protein CAISELGQDGIQYF.

The sample holds many counts of this clonotype. This CDR3 reads CASSIGAGIQETQYF. In nucleotides, the CDR3 is TGTGCCAGTAGTATAGGGGCCGGCATACAAGAGACCCAGTACTTC. This rearrangement joins TRBV19 to TRBJ2-5, with D hard to call. CDR3 length: 15 residues. The V gene lost 1 base and the J gene lost 2 bases, with 11 bases spanning the gap. Per germline, CDR1 LNHDA and CDR2 SQIVND (reference sequence).

The chain carries TRBV12-3 or TRBV12-4 and TRBJ2-5, with 11 bases fitting TRBD2. This CDR3 spans 16 amino acids. With 3 bases clipped from V and 2 bases from J, the junction kept 5 bases outside the gene matches. This CDR3 is CASSFRGLAAQETQYF. The DNA of the CDR3 is TGTGCCAGCAGTTTTAGGGGACTAGCGGCTCAAGAGACCCAGTACTTC.